A selection of T cell receptor beta chains follows, all from one sample in a study of T-cell reconstitution after alpha-beta-depleted transplantation in children. MiXCR, applied by TCRdb to the PCR reads, yields one record per CDR3 protein. Here the sample spans 490,000 or so distinct CDR3 sequences, roughly 10% being singletons. This specimen was PBMCs, taken before TCRalphabeta/CD19-depleted stem cell transplant. The source is a child aged 2-15 years with inherited bone marrow failure, due to receive a stem cell transplant. The CDR3 runs from the conserved cysteine through the conserved F or W. A D gene is named only where the DNA matches it firmly. Clone size appears in some rows only: once, few, many, or a class for an expanded clone.

clone size	V gene	J gene	D gene	CDR3 protein	CDR3 DNA
many	TRBV5-1	TRBJ1-1	-	CASSLLGQNTEAFF	TGCGCCAGCAGCTTATTGGGCCAGAACACTGAAGCTTTCTTT
many	TRBV27	TRBJ2-1	-	CASSFLLSLADEQFF	TGTGCCAGCAGTTTTCTTTTGAGTCTAGCCGATGAGCAGTTCTTC
many	TRBV11-2	TRBJ2-1	-	CASSTSRGPVDLISYNEQFF	TGTGCCAGCAGCACGTCCCGTGGACCGGTAGATTTGATCTCCTACAATGAGCAGTTCTTC
-	TRBV2	TRBJ2-1	TRBD2	CASSEFGGLAAIGEQFF	TGTGCCAGCAGTGAATTTGGGGGACTAGCGGCGATCGGTGAGCAGTTCTTC
many	TRBV19	TRBJ2-7	TRBD2	CASSPQRTSGSDEQYF	TGTGCCAGTAGTCCCCAAAGGACTAGCGGGAGCGACGAGCAGTACTTC
many	TRBV7-8	TRBJ2-2	-	CASSLYRANTGELFF	TGTGCCAGCAGCTTATACAGGGCGAACACCGGGGAGCTGTTTTTT
many	TRBV7-9	TRBJ1-5	-	CASSFSGSHQPQHF	TGTGCCAGCAGCTTCTCGGGGTCGCACCAGCCCCAGCATTTT
many	TRBV7-8	TRBJ2-1	TRBD1	CASNRQGYEQFF	TGTGCCAGCAACAGACAGGGCTATGAGCAGTTCTTC
many	TRBV9	TRBJ2-1	-	CASSEVGGAASYNEQFF	TGTGCCAGCAGCGAGGTGGGGGGAGCGGCATCCTACAATGAGCAGTTCTTC
many	TRBV6-1	TRBJ2-7	-	CASDAFPRDYYEQYF	TGTGCCAGCGATGCCTTTCCCAGGGATTACTACGAGCAGTACTTC
-	TRBV4-1	TRBJ1-5	-	CASSQDPMGNQPQHF	TGCGCCAGCAGCCAAGATCCGATGGGGAATCAGCCCCAGCATTTT
few	TRBV27	TRBJ2-1	-	CASSFQRSPSWYNEQFF	TGTGCCAGCAGTTTTCAACGCTCTCCCTCTTGGTACAATGAGCAGTTCTTC
-	TRBV27	TRBJ2-1	-	CASGPISYNEQFF	TGTGCCAGCGGCCCGATCTCCTACAATGAGCAGTTCTTC
many	TRBV6-2/TRBV6-3	TRBJ1-5	-	CASSYGSGVNQPQHF	TGTGCCAGCAGTTACGGTTCAGGGGTCAATCAGCCCCAGCATTTT
many	TRBV4-3	TRBJ1-4	-	CASSQVGGDSNEKLFF	TGCGCCAGCAGCCAAGTGGGGGGAGATAGTAATGAAAAACTGTTTTTT
many	TRBV12-3/TRBV12-4	TRBJ1-1	TRBD1	CASSLRQGASEAFF	TGTGCCAGCAGTTTACGACAGGGGGCCTCTGAAGCTTTCTTT
many	TRBV28	TRBJ2-5	TRBD1	CASSIYQGDTQETQYF	TGTGCCAGCAGTATATACCAGGGGGATACTCAAGAGACCCAGTACTTC
many	TRBV12-3/TRBV12-4	TRBJ2-1	-	CASSFYSFEQFF	TGTGCCAGCAGTTTTTATAGTTTTGAGCAGTTCTTC
many	TRBV5-1	TRBJ2-1	TRBD2	CASSQDLAGSYNEQFF	TGCGCCAGCAGCCAAGACCTAGCGGGATCTTACAATGAGCAGTTCTTC
many	TRBV7-2	TRBJ1-5	-	CASSLGTDLYSNQPQHF	TGTGCCAGCAGCTTAGGGACAGATCTCTATAGCAATCAGCCCCAGCATTTT
few	TRBV5-1	TRBJ2-3	TRBD2	CASARTSGRDTQYF	TGCGCCAGCGCCCGGACTAGCGGGAGAGATACGCAGTATTTT
many	TRBV25-1	TRBJ2-1	-	CASSDGAPYNEQFF	TGTGCCAGCAGTGATGGCGCACCATACAATGAGCAGTTCTTC
-	TRBV28	TRBJ1-6	-	CASDWGIPYNSPLHF	TGTGCCAGCGACTGGGGAATTCCGTATAATTCACCCCTCCACTTT
few	TRBV7-2	TRBJ1-3	-	CASSLARWGAGNTIYF	TGTGCCAGCAGCTTAGCGAGGTGGGGGGCAGGAAACACCATATATTTT
many	TRBV12-3/TRBV12-4	TRBJ2-3	-	CASSLDRDTDTQYF	TGTGCCAGCAGTTTGGATAGGGACACAGATACGCAGTATTTT
many	TRBV5-5	TRBJ1-5	TRBD1	CASSLLPIDRGNQPQHF	TGTGCCAGCAGCTTGCTCCCGATTGACAGGGGAAATCAGCCCCAGCATTTT
many	TRBV7-2	TRBJ2-2	-	CASSLTSRGTGELFF	TGTGCCAGCAGCTTAACTAGCAGGGGCACCGGGGAGCTGTTTTTT
many	TRBV20-1	TRBJ2-2	TRBD2	CSARGLAGGIDTGELFF	TGCAGTGCTAGGGGACTAGCGGGAGGGATCGACACCGGGGAGCTGTTTTTT
many	TRBV6-1	TRBJ2-2	TRBD1	CASSQGTAGGGELFF	TGTGCCAGCAGTCAAGGGACAGCCGGAGGCGGGGAGCTGTTTTTT
many	TRBV19	TRBJ2-1	TRBD2	CASSIVGLAGSYNEQFF	TGTGCCAGTAGTATAGTAGGGCTAGCGGGATCCTACAATGAGCAGTTCTTC
-	TRBV19	TRBJ2-2	-	CASSIRFWGRNTGELFF	TGTGCCAGTAGTATTCGGTTTTGGGGCAGGAACACCGGGGAGCTGTTTTTT
many	TRBV7-9	TRBJ1-1	-	CASKENTEAFF	TGTGCCAGCAAAGAGAACACTGAAGCTTTCTTT
many	TRBV6-5	TRBJ2-7	-	CASSYRQRTDSYEQYF	TGTGCCAGCAGTTACCGACAACGGACAGACTCCTACGAGCAGTACTTC
many	TRBV18	TRBJ1-5	TRBD1	CASSLRDRNQPQHF	TGTGCCAGCTCACTCCGGGACAGGAATCAGCCCCAGCATTTT
many	TRBV4-3	TRBJ2-7	TRBD2	CASSQEVSREGYEQYF	TGCGCCAGCAGCCAAGAGGTCTCGCGGGAGGGATACGAGCAGTACTTC
many	TRBV28	TRBJ1-2	-	CASNPGFGNGYTF	TGTGCCAGCAATCCCGGGTTTGGCAATGGCTACACCTTC
-	TRBV25-1	TRBJ1-6	TRBD1	CASSETGGSPLHF	TGTGCCAGCAGTGAAACAGGGGGTTCACCCCTCCACTTT
many	TRBV27	TRBJ2-3	TRBD2	CASSTYRAGVGDTQYF	TGTGCCAGCAGTACGTACCGAGCGGGAGTGGGAGATACGCAGTATTTT
many	TRBV20-1	TRBJ1-2	TRBD1	CSAISGQGDYGYTF	TGCAGTGCTATCTCGGGACAGGGTGACTATGGCTACACCTTC
many	TRBV12-3/TRBV12-4	TRBJ2-3	TRBD2	CASRPTSGSSTDTQYF	TGTGCCAGCAGACCGACTAGCGGGAGTAGCACAGATACGCAGTATTTT